This T cell receptor (beta chain) was documented in a study of Ad26.COV2.S vaccination and SARS-CoV-2 variants. Overall study context: Within the COV1001 Ad26.COV2.S trial arm, the donor was enrolled. Ad26.COV2.S was injected intramuscularly once or twice, 56 days apart.

Treatment: roughly 19 received Ad26.COV2.S at low or high dose, single or two shots; a few received placebo; per-sample allocation not given. Day 63 following the first vaccine or placebo injection was when the samples were taken. Cohort 1b enrolled adults aged 18-55 years in Boston. Points on this clone: Its antigen is as yet unknown.

The length of the CDR3 is 12 residues. The germline gives CDR1 MNHEY, CDR2 SVGEGT. V shed 1 base and J shed 7 bases, with 5 bases lying between them. Study findings and constraints: Spike-specific responses of CD8+ and CD4+ T cells were reported to display substantial breadth after vaccination.

Here immunoSEQ multiplex PCR was the method, and the copy in TCRdb shows in-frame clones only, minus some. The sample holds about 350,000 clones, about 87% seen once. The genes are TRBV6-2 or TRBV6-3 and TRBJ2-4; D remains unclear. This receptor was identified in a person aged 18 to 59 who received the Ad26.COV2.S COVID-19 vaccine or a placebo. The material sequenced was peripheral blood, taken in a trial of Ad26.COV2.S vaccine versus placebo. The CDR3 reads CASSYFRNIQYF. The DNA of the CDR3 is TGTGCCAGCAGTTACTTCCGTAACATTCAGTACTTC.